These 29 T cell receptor beta chains were sequenced from one sample in a study of cytomegalovirus exposure and HLA in healthy donors. This PCR relied on a set of 60 Vbeta primers and 13 Jbeta primers. Sequencing was performed with immunoSEQ multiplex PCR; in TCRdb, only in-frame clones are kept and a portion is missing. This table holds 150,000 to 200,000 clones, roughly four fifths found once. Source material: PBMCs. These receptors came from a woman between 18 and 30 years old in good health and CMV-seronegative.

DNA of the CDR3: TGTGCCAGCAGTGGGGGGAGTGACTACAATGAGCAGTTCTTC. This sequence encodes CASSGGSDYNEQFF. The V gene is TRBV6-6, the J gene TRBJ2-7, with D tentatively TRBD2 (6 bases). The tail of the sequence fits TRBJ2-1 better, so the J call may be wrong. The length of the CDR3 is 14 residues. Germline CDR1 and CDR2: MNHNY and SVGAGI (reference sequence).

V usage is TRBV25-1 and J usage is TRBJ2-5; D call uncertain. Per germline, CDR1 MGHDK and CDR2 SYGVNS. The length of the CDR3 is 12 residues. V dropped 6 bases and J dropped 5 bases, with 10 bases sitting between them. The CDR3 sequence is CASSRTRETQYF. DNA of the CDR3: TGTGCCAGCAGCCGAACCAGGGAGACCCAGTACTTC.

This chain joins TRBV27 and TRBJ2-7; D is perhaps TRBD1 (7 bases). Per the germline V gene, CDR1 is MNHEY and CDR2 is SMNVEV (reference sequence). The CDR3 contains 14 residues. The V end was cut by 2 bases, the J end by 4 bases, with 12 bases between. CDR3 coding DNA: TGTGCCAGCAGTTTAGGAGGGGGCAAATACGAGCAGTACTTC. Translated, it gives CASSLGGGKYEQYF.

The chain links TRBV27 to TRBJ1-6; 7 bases fit TRBD1. The germline V gene encodes CDR1 MNHEY and CDR2 SMNVEV (reference sequence). The CDR3 totals 13 residues. Unmatched junction bases numbered 3, after V lost 3 bases and J lost 10 bases. For the CDR3, the DNA is TGTGCCAGCAGTTTGACAGGGTGGTCACCCCTCCACTTT. It codes for CASSLTGWSPLHF.

The CDR3 bases are TGTGCCACCAGCAGGAACGGAGCGGGGTTCCAAGAGACCCAGTACTTC. This gives the protein CATSRNGAGFQETQYF. The chain uses TRBV15 and TRBJ2-5; 7 nucleotides line up with TRBD2. V gave up 3 bases and J gave up 1 base; unmatched junction bases: 8. This CDR3 comprises 16 residues. Germline V gene sequence: CDR1 LNHNV, CDR2 YYDKDF (reference sequence). Full variable domain (outside the CDR3, taken from reference TRBV15 and TRBJ2-5): DAMVIQNPRYQVTQFGKPVTLSCSQTLNHNVMYWYQQKSSQAPKLLFHYYDKDFNNEADTPDNFQSRRPNTSFCFLDIRSPGLGDTAMYLCATSRNGAGFQETQYFGPGTRLLVL.

J is TRBJ2-7 and V is TRBV4-1; 11 bases align to TRBD2. Trimming cost V 0 bases and J 5 bases; bases outside gene matches: 6. This CDR3 is 16 amino acids long. Germline CDR1 and CDR2: MGHRA and YSYEKL. Here the CDR3 reads CASSQDPGTSGHEQYF. CDR3 nucleotides: TGCGCCAGCAGCCAAGACCCCGGGACTAGCGGACACGAGCAGTACTTC.

The chain has TRBV2 and TRBJ2-5, with 8 nucleotides matching TRBD1. The J call is uncertain, as TRBJ2-7 better fits the DNA end. This CDR3 has 15 amino acids. Germline CDR1 and CDR2: SNHLY and FYNNEI. The DNA of the CDR3 is TGTGCCAGCAGGGAGACCCAGGACAGGGTGAGCGAGCAGTACTTC. It codes for CASRETQDRVSEQYF.

This rearrangement joins TRBV4-1 to TRBJ1-5; possible D gene TRBD1, 6 bases. V lost 1 base and J 2 bases, leaving 15 bases between the germline ends. The CDR3 extends over 17 amino acids. The germline CDR1 and CDR2 sequences are MGHRA and YSYEKL. The chain's CDR3 is CASSQGFGGVRNQPQHF. CDR3 DNA sequence: TGCGCCAGCAGCCAAGGGTTTGGGGGCGTTCGCAATCAGCCCCAGCATTTT.

The chain couples TRBV4-1 to TRBJ2-5, with 7 nucleotides matching TRBD2. CDR1 MGHRA and CDR2 YSYEKL come from the germline V gene. The V gene end was trimmed by 0 bases and the J gene end by 0 bases; junction bases not matched to a gene: 13. This CDR3 is built from 19 residues. The CDR3 region is CASSQELTSGNVHQETQYF. The CDR3 DNA sequence: TGCGCCAGCAGCCAAGAGCTGACCAGCGGGAACGTACACCAAGAGACCCAGTACTTC.

The sample holds a few counts of this clone. This chain links TRBV9 with TRBJ2-2, with TRBD1 identical over 9 bases. Trimming cost V 4 bases and J 5 bases; bases outside gene matches: 6. The CDR3 loop spans 15 amino acids. Germline lookup yields CDR1 SGDLS and CDR2 YYNGEE. The CDR3 reads CASSSEGTGTGELFF. The CDR3 nucleotides are TGTGCCAGCAGCTCCGAGGGGACAGGGACCGGGGAGCTGTTTTTT.

J is TRBJ1-2 and V is TRBV9, with 12 bases aligning to TRBD1. The CDR3 has 17 amino acids. Germline loops: CDR1 SGDLS, CDR2 YYNGEE. J lost 0 bases, V lost 1 base, and 4 bases had no gene match. The CDR3 DNA is TGTGCCAGCAGCGTAATGGGACAGGGGGCGGCTAACTATGGCTACACCTTC. Amino acid sequence: CASSVMGQGAANYGYTF.

The sample holds one count of this clone. The genes are TRBV5-4 and TRBJ1-2; possibly TRBD1 for D (5 bases). Looked up from germline, CDR1 is SGHNT and CDR2 is YYREEE (reference sequence). Trimming removed 0 bases from V and 5 bases from J, with 14 bases in between. This CDR3 region has 15 residues. The CDR3 spells CASSLDSTAPYGYTF. DNA of the CDR3: TGTGCCAGCAGCTTGGACTCGACAGCCCCTTATGGCTACACCTTC. The full variable domain, its missing parts supplied by reference TRBV5-4 and TRBJ1-2, is ETGVTQSPTHLIKTRGQQVTLRCSSQSGHNTVSWYQQALGQGPQFIFQYYREEENGRGNFPPRFSGLQFPNYSSELNVNALELDDSALYLCASSLDSTAPYGYTFGSGTRLTVV.

This rearrangement joins TRBV5-1 to TRBJ1-6; 8 positions agree with TRBD1. The V gene's germline CDR1 is SGHRS and CDR2 YFSETQ. V gave up 5 bases and J gave up 7 bases; unmatched junction bases: 2. The CDR3 sequence is 13 residues long. The CDR3 DNA reads as TGCGCCAGCAGGGACAGGGACAATTCACCCCTCCACTTT. Translating gives CASRDRDNSPLHF.

The chain combines TRBV28 with TRBJ2-7, with 10 bases matching TRBD1. V lost 7 bases, J lost 5 bases, and 8 bases stayed unmatched. The CDR3 length is 14 residues. Germline V gene sequence: CDR1 MDHEN, CDR2 SYDVKM. CDR3 DNA sequence: TGTGCCAGCAACTACGTCGGGACAGGGGACGAGCAGTACTTC. Translating gives CASNYVGTGDEQYF. The full variable domain, with the rest looked up from reference TRBV28 and TRBJ2-7, is DVKVTQSSRYLVKRTGEKVFLECVQDMDHENMFWYRQDPGLGLRLIYFSYDVKMKEKGDIPEGYSVSREKKERFSLILESASTNQTSMYLCASNYVGTGDEQYFGPGTRLTVT.

The genes are TRBV7-8 and TRBJ1-1, with D uncertain. This CDR3 comprises 14 residues. Trimming removed 5 bases from V and 7 bases from J, with 17 bases in between. Looked up from germline, CDR1 is SGHVS and CDR2 is FQNEAQ. The CDR3 sequence is CASSQPLSGFEAFF. The DNA for the CDR3 is TGTGCCAGCAGCCAACCGTTGTCGGGTTTTGAAGCTTTCTTT.

This clone was counted between two and nine times. This chain links TRBV5-4 with TRBJ2-5, with 7 nucleotides matching TRBD2. Germline V gene sequence: CDR1 SGHNT, CDR2 YYREEE (reference sequence). This CDR3 has 13 amino acids. The ends lost 4 bases at V and 4 bases at J; junction bases unmatched: 4. CDR3 in amino acids: CASSGEGRETQYF. The DNA of the CDR3 is TGTGCCAGCAGCGGGGAGGGTAGAGAGACCCAGTACTTC.

The chain employs TRBV18 and TRBJ1-1; 7 nucleotides match TRBD1. The germline gives CDR1 KGHSH, CDR2 LQKENI. This CDR3 contains 15 residues. Germline trimming cut 1 base from V and 3 bases from J; bases unmatched to any gene: 5. CDR3 in amino acids: CASSPQGAVDTEAFF. In DNA form, the CDR3 reads TGTGCCAGCTCACCACAGGGGGCGGTCGACACTGAAGCTTTCTTT.

This chain links TRBV29-1 with TRBJ2-5, with D possibly matching TRBD1 (5 bases). Germline CDR1 and CDR2: SQVTM and ANQGSEA. Trimming removed 4 bases at V and 1 base at J, with 7 bases between. The CDR3 is 12 residues long. CDR3 in amino acids: CSVGQLQETQYF. The CDR3 coding sequence is TGCAGCGTTGGACAGCTCCAAGAGACCCAGTACTTC.

The CDR3 here is CASSQQWDSRHEQYF. For the CDR3, the DNA is TGCGCCAGCAGCCAACAATGGGACAGTCGCCACGAGCAGTACTTC. This chain uses TRBV4-1 with TRBJ2-7; 7 nucleotides match TRBD1. Looked up from germline, CDR1 is MGHRA and CDR2 is YSYEKL. The CDR3 sequence is 15 residues long. J lost 5 bases, V lost 2 bases, and 9 bases had no gene match.

This chain uses TRBV5-1 with TRBJ2-5; 9 positions agree with TRBD2. CDR1 is SGHRS, CDR2 YFSETQ, per germline. V shed 6 bases and J 1 base; nucleotides not matched to a gene: 7. This CDR3 is 15 amino acids long. The CDR3: CASKTLAGSQETQYF. The CDR3 nucleotides read TGCGCCAGCAAGACTCTAGCGGGAAGCCAAGAGACCCAGTACTTC.

This chain links TRBV6-5 with TRBJ1-2; D remains ambiguous. Germline-derived CDR1 and CDR2 are MNHEY and SVGAGI. The germline V and J ends were trimmed by 2 bases and 1 base, with 5 bases remaining between them. The CDR3 covers 13 residues. The CDR3 loop reads CASSYVINYGYTF. Here the CDR3 DNA reads TGTGCCAGCAGTTACGTCATTAACTATGGCTACACCTTC.

This clone was counted once. The rearrangement links TRBV7-3 to TRBJ1-2; 7 bases agree with TRBD1. The CDR3 runs 14 residues. Germline CDR1 reads SGHTA; CDR2 reads FQGTGA. J lost 2 bases, V lost 5 bases, and 5 bases had no gene match. Here the CDR3 DNA reads TGTGCCAGCAGCCCATCGACAGGGAACTATGGCTACACCTTC. The encoded protein is CASSPSTGNYGYTF.

This rearrangement joins TRBV7-3 to TRBJ2-3, with 8 bases fitting TRBD2. J gave up 5 bases and V 6 bases, and 4 bases lay outside the gene matches. The CDR3 covers 13 residues. Per the germline V gene, CDR1 is SGHTA and CDR2 is FQGTGA. The CDR3: CASRRGDGDTQYF. As DNA, the CDR3 is TGTGCCAGCAGGCGGGGGGATGGAGATACGCAGTATTTT.

The chain recombines TRBV5-1 with TRBJ1-1; the match to TRBD1 covers 9 bases. Per the germline V gene, CDR1 is SGHRS and CDR2 is YFSETQ. V shed 0 bases, J shed 6 bases, and the junction held 12 bases outside the gene matches. This CDR3 is 17 amino acids long. The DNA for the CDR3 is TGCGCCAGCAGCTTGGCCTCACCCGGGACAGGGCTATCTGAAGCTTTCTTT. Its translation is CASSLASPGTGLSEAFF.

The genes are TRBV6-5 and TRBJ1-4; no clear D gene. The ends were cut back, 2 bases at V and 0 bases at J, with 7 bases in the middle. The CDR3 contains 15 residues. Looked up from germline, CDR1 is MNHEY and CDR2 is SVGAGI. The CDR3 coding sequence is TGTGCCAGCAGTTACAGTCCAGCAACTAATGAAAAACTGTTTTTT. This gives the protein CASSYSPATNEKLFF.

The gene calls are TRBV18 and TRBJ1-4, with a tentative D call TRBD1 (6 bases). V was pared by 1 base and J by 4 bases, with 10 bases between. Germline CDR1 is KGHSH and CDR2 is LQKENI. CDR3 length equals 15 residues. CDR3 in DNA: TGTGCCAGCTCACCACTAACAGGGATTAATGAAAAACTGTTTTTT. Translated, it gives CASSPLTGINEKLFF.

This clone appeared a few times. This chain connects TRBV9 to TRBJ2-3; D remains ambiguous. The CDR3 is 17 amino acids. Trimming took off 3 bases at V and 0 bases at J, with 17 bases between the two ends. CDR1 and CDR2 (germline): SGDLS, YYNGEE. CDR3: CASSDGGLLQSTDTQYF. CDR3 bases: TGTGCCAGCAGCGACGGTGGGCTCCTTCAGAGCACAGATACGCAGTATTTT. The entire variable domain, with the rest obtained from reference TRBV9 and TRBJ2-3, is as follows: DSGVTQTPKHLITATGQRVTLRCSPRSGDLSVYWYQQSLDQGLQFLIQYYNGEERAKGNILERFSAQQFPDLHSELNLSSLELGDSALYFCASSDGGLLQSTDTQYFGPGTRLTVL.

This clone was found once. CDR3 in amino acids: CASSQLAGGGTGELFF. CDR3 DNA sequence: TGCGCCAGCAGCCAACTAGCGGGAGGAGGCACCGGGGAGCTGTTTTTT. The V and J genes are TRBV4-1 and TRBJ2-2; 11 nucleotides align to TRBD2. CDR3 length: 16 amino acids. Germline lookup yields CDR1 MGHRA and CDR2 YSYEKL. The V gene end was trimmed by 2 bases and the J gene end by 4 bases; junction bases not matched to a gene: 3.

This chain uses TRBV15 with TRBJ2-3, with TRBD1 matching 9 bases. The J segment lost 6 bases and the V segment lost 1 base, leaving 5 bases of the junction unmatched. The germline V gene encodes CDR1 LNHNV and CDR2 YYDKDF (reference sequence). This CDR3 is built from 15 residues. CDR3 protein: CATSRGAQGADTQYF. The CDR3, as DNA: TGTGCCACCAGCAGAGGGGCACAGGGGGCGGATACGCAGTATTTT.